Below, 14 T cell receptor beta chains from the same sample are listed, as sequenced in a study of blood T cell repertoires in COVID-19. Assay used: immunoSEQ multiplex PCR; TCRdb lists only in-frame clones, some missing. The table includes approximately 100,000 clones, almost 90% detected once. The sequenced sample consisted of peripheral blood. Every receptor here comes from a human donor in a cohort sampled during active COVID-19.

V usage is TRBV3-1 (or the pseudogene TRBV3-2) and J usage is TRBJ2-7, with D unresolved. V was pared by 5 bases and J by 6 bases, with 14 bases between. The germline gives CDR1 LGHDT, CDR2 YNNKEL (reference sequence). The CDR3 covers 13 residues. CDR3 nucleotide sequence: TGTGCCAGCAGCACCGTTAAAGTAGCCGAGCAGTACTTC. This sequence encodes CASSTVKVAEQYF.

The CDR3 loop is CASSQDDSPGKNIQYF. The CDR3 DNA is TGCGCCAGCAGCCAAGATGACTCCCCGGGGAAAAACATTCAGTACTTC. V and J are TRBV4-1 and TRBJ2-4; D may be TRBD2 (5 bases). The V and J ends lost 0 bases and 4 bases respectively, with 13 bases between them. The CDR3 is 16 amino acids. Germline V lookup: CDR1 MGHRA, CDR2 YSYEKL.

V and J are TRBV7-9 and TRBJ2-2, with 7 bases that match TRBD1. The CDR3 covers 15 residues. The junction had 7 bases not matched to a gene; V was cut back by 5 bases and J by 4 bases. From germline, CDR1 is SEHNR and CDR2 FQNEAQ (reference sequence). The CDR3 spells CASSLGQVGTGELFF. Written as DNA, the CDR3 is TGTGCCAGCAGCCTAGGACAGGTTGGCACCGGGGAGCTGTTTTTT. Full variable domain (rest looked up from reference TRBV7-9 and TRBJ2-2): DTGVSQNPRHKITKRGQNVTFRCDPISEHNRLYWYRQTLGQGPEFLTYFQNEAQLEKSRLLSDRFSAERPKGSFSTLEIQRTEQGDSAMYLCASSLGQVGTGELFFGEGSRLTVL.

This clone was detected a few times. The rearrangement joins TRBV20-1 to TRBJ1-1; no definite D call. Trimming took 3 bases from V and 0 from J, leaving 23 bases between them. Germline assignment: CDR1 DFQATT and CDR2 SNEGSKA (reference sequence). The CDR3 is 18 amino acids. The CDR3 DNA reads TGCAGTGCTAGTGTCCTAGAAGGTTCTCGACCCTTGAACACTGAAGCTTTCTTT. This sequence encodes CSASVLEGSRPLNTEAFF.

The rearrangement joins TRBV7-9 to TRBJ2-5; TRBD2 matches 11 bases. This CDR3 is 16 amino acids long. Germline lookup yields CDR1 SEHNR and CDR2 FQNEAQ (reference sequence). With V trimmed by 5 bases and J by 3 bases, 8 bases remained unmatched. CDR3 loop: CASSVGLAEVEETQYF. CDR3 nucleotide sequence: TGTGCCAGCAGCGTGGGACTAGCGGAAGTTGAAGAGACCCAGTACTTC.

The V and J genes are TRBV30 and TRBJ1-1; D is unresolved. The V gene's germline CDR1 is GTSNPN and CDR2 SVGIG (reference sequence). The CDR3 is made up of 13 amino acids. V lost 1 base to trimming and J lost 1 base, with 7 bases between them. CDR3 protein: CAWSDRENTEAFF. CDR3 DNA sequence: TGTGCCTGGAGTGACCGGGAGAACACTGAAGCTTTCTTT.

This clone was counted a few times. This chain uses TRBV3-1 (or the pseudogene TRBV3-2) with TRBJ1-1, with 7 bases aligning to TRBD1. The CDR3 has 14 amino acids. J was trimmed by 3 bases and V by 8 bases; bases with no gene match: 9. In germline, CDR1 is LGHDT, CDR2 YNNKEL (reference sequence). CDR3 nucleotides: TGTGCCAGCCATCCGCAGGGGGGCTACACTGAAGCTTTCTTT. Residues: CASHPQGGYTEAFF.

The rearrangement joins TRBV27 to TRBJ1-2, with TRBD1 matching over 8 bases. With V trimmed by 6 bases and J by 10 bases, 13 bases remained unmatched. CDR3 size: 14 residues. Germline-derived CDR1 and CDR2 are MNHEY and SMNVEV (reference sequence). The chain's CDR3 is CASSTRDRSYSYTF. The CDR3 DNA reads TGTGCCAGCAGCACCCGGGACAGGTCCTACTCCTACACCTTC.

CDR3 in amino acids: CASSFDRGRNEQYF. Here the CDR3 DNA reads TGTGCCAGCAGTTTTGACAGGGGGCGGAACGAGCAGTACTTC. The chain uses TRBV2 and TRBJ2-7; 10 nucleotides agree with TRBD1. CDR1 is SNHLY, CDR2 FYNNEI, per germline. The CDR3 extends over 14 amino acids. V shed 5 bases and J 5 bases; nucleotides not matched to a gene: 6.

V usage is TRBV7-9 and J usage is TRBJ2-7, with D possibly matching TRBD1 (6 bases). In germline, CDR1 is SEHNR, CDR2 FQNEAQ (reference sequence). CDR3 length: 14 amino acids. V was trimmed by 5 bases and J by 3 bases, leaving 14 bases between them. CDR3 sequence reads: CASSPSRTDYEQYF. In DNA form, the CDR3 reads TGTGCCAGCAGCCCCTCCAGGACAGACTACGAGCAGTACTTC.

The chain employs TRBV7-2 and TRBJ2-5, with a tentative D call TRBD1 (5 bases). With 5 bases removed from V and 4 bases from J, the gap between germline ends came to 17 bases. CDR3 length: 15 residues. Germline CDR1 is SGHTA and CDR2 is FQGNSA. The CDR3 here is CASSPVRESRETQYF. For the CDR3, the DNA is TGTGCCAGCAGCCCAGTCAGGGAAAGTCGAGAGACCCAGTACTTC.

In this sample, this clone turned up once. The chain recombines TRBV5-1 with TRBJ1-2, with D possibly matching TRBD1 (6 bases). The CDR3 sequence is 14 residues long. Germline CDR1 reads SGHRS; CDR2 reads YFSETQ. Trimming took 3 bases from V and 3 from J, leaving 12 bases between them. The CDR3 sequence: CASSYDRSDYGYTF. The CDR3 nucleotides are TGCGCCAGCAGCTACGACAGGAGTGACTATGGCTACACCTTC. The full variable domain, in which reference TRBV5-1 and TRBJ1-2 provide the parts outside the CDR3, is KAGVTQTPRYLIKTRGQQVTLSCSPISGHRSVSWYQQTPGQGLQFLFEYFSETQRNKGNFPGRFSGRQFSNSRSEMNVSTLELGDSALYLCASSYDRSDYGYTFGSGTRLTVV.

In DNA, the CDR3 is TGTGCCAGCAGTAGGCCGGGACAGGATGAAAAACTGTTTTTT. Encoded protein: CASSRPGQDEKLFF. The chain combines TRBV28 with TRBJ1-4, with 8 bases fitting TRBD1. V lost 5 bases, J lost 6 bases, and 5 bases stayed unmatched. Germline CDR1 MDHEN, CDR2 SYDVKM. This CDR3 region has 14 residues.

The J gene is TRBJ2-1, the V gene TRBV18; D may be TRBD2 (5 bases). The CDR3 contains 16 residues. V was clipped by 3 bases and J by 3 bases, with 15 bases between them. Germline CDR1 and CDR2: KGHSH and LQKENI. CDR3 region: CASSPPGVTVYNEQFF. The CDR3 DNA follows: TGTGCCAGCTCACCCCCCGGGGTAACCGTCTACAATGAGCAGTTCTTC.